This T cell receptor (beta chain) was profiled in a study of T cell clones after liver transplantation (dated by TCRdb to between 2018 and 2020). Study-wide context: Samples were obtained from ITN030ST, a randomized trial in which withdrawal of immunosuppression was attempted within 2 years of liver transplantation. Donor-reactive T cell clones were identified by TCRbeta sequencing after a pre-transplant mixed lymphocyte reaction and then tracked in post-transplant blood. As an antigen-independent comparator for the donor-reactive sequences, third party-reactive TCRbeta sequences from pre-transplant MLRs were identified as well. Three of the eight recipients were HCV-positive; the others were transplanted for non-autoimmune, non-viral indications. The subjects received no induction therapy and were kept on standard immunosuppression until randomization at 12-24 months post-transplant. To count as tolerant, a recipient had to stay completely off immunosuppression for at least one year without liver enzymes climbing beyond twice the upper limit of normal. Blood samples were collected pre-transplant, pre-randomization before withdrawal, and post-randomization after either full withdrawal or failed withdrawal. The studied cohort comprised 8 liver transplant recipients, 3 classified as tolerant and 5 as non-tolerant.

Frozen genomic DNA underwent high-throughput TCRbeta CDR3 sequencing by immunoSEQ, including PCR amplification, mapping, bias correction and internal controls. From the authors' description of their analysis: Productive rearrangements were kept, and unique TCRbeta sequences were defined by CDR3 nucleotide sequence plus V and J gene. A sequence counted as donor-reactive only if the sequence showed at least 5-fold expansion in CFSE-low cells compared with unstimulated pre-transplant cells and had a frequency of at least 0.01%. To ensure at least 90% detection power, minimum frequency thresholds were set for each subject based on that subject's lowest-template unstimulated sample. Jensen-Shannon divergence between the top 1000 TCRbeta sequences post- versus pre-transplant served as the measure of repertoire turnover. Changes in detection of donor-reactive sequences were assessed with two-sided Fisher's exact tests. TCRdb provides this immuneACCESS table in a form limited to in-frame rearrangements. Some clones are lacking; in checked studies, under half of them reflect an unresolved V gene, and why the rest are absent is not known. The DNA was the basis for D and trimming; V, J and clone size are from that table. For this sample there are around 100,000 clones; around 80% appear just once. Less than 3% of the sample comes from the top ten.

Regarding this clone: Its antigen specificity is not known. Per-base quality was not reported, and no clone a single base away is much larger than it.

Summary of the overall study and its limitations: Circulating donor-reactive CD4 TCRbeta sequences fell significantly post-transplant in most of the 8 subjects, irrespective of tolerance or HCV status. Conclusions were preliminary, limited by small, heterogeneous patient numbers and non-standardized post-transplant time points. Low numbers of available donor cells limited the measurable donor-reactive repertoire in two subjects. The decline in donor-reactive sequences exceeded the decline in third party-reactive sequences, suggesting partial antigen-specific deletion that was unrelated to withdrawal success. When repertoire turnover was taken into account, detection of donor-reactive sequences was significantly reduced in 7 of 8 subjects for CD4 and in 8 of 8 subjects for CD8. Because no allograft tissue specimens were available, donor-reactive T cells may have migrated into the graft instead of being deleted.

Thawed unstimulated PBMCs were stained for CD3, CD4 and CD8 and FACS-sorted into CD3+CD4+ and CD3+CD8+ populations. Randomization to immunosuppression withdrawal applied to every one of the 8 studied subjects. The Qiagen DNeasy Blood and Tissue Kit was used to isolate genomic DNA. This clonotype was sampled from a human patient who received a liver transplant. Donor T cells from the graft may be present among the T cells after a transplant. This sample comprised CD4+ T cells from blood, obtained around 49 months after liver transplant.

The CDR3 protein: CASSLTDSGRYNEQFF. The sequence in DNA is TGTGCCAGCAGCTTAACTGATAGCGGGAGATACAATGAGCAGTTCTTC. The chain is made from TRBV7-6 and TRBJ2-1; a stretch of 9 junction bases matches TRBD2. After removal of 2 bases from V and 4 bases from J, the junction retains 6 bases not matched to a gene. There are 16 amino acids in the CDR3, from cysteine to phenylalanine inclusive. Here the CDR3 DNA is all that survives: 48 bases in frame from base 1. The germline V gene provides CDR1 SGHVS and CDR2 FNYEAQ.